The 21 T cell receptor beta chains below come from one sample, sequenced in a study of T cells in Graves' hyperthyroidism and ophthalmopathy (dated by TCRdb to the late 2010s). The method was multiplex PCR. TCRdb records Illumina HiSeq 2000 as the sequencer. Amplification of TCR beta CDR3 regions was carried out from RNA transcripts. A first-round RT-PCR of the TCR CDR3 used the HTBI primer set with the Qiagen OneStep RT-PCR kit. TCRdb itself trimmed the public reads at Q25 with fastp, ran MiXCR and retained productive beta chains. Identical CDR3 protein sequences are pooled into one entry, listed with their most common genes and DNA. The table for this sample lists nearly 600,000 distinct CDR3 sequences; around 14% of them were counted only once. The ten biggest clones cover roughly 7% of the sample. Specimen: blood. The origin of the receptors is a woman between 18 and 29 years old with Graves' ophthalmopathy.

The CDR3 reads CASSLNQGSNEQYF. Written as DNA, the CDR3 is TGTGCCAGCAGCTTAAACCAGGGATCCAACGAGCAGTACTTC. The rearrangement uses TRBV7-3 and TRBJ2-7, with D tentatively TRBD1 (5 bases). Germline V gene lookup returns CDR1 SGHTA and CDR2 FQGTGA. This CDR3 contains 14 residues. Trimming removed 1 base at V and 5 bases at J, with 12 bases between.

This clonotype was seen many times. Written as DNA, the CDR3 is TGTGCCAGCAGCTTAGTCGGGGGCGCTACAGATACGCAGTATTTT. Protein sequence: CASSLVGGATDTQYF. The chain recombines TRBV7-3 with TRBJ2-3; either TRBD1 or TRBD2 may fit D (6 bases each). V lost 2 bases and J lost 3, with 12 bases in between. Germline assignment: CDR1 SGHTA and CDR2 FQGTGA. The length of the CDR3 is 15 residues.

This clonotype was observed at least ten times. For the CDR3, the DNA is TGTGCCAGCAGTTACCAGCTCCGGTCCCTTTACTTC. Amino acid sequence: CASSYQLRSLYF. The genes are TRBV6-2 or TRBV6-3 and TRBJ2-7; D not certain. The CDR3 covers 12 residues. Trimming took 2 bases from V and 13 from J, leaving 15 bases between them. Germline V gives CDR1 MNHEY, CDR2 SVGEGT.

J is TRBJ2-3 and V is TRBV12-3 or TRBV12-4, with TRBD2 identical over 16 bases. V shed 6 bases, J shed 4 bases, and the junction held 7 bases outside the gene matches. This CDR3 spans 17 amino acids. The CDR3 DNA follows: TGTGCCAGCAGCCATTCGGGACTAGCGGGAGGGTCAGATACGCAGTATTTT. Residues: CASSHSGLAGGSDTQYF.

Ten or more counts support this clonotype. V gene TRBV2 combines with J gene TRBJ1-1, with TRBD1 identical over 7 bases. V was pared by 6 bases and J by 4 bases, with 8 bases of the junction left unmatched. Germline V gene sequence: CDR1 SNHLY, CDR2 FYNNEI. This CDR3 comprises 14 residues. The CDR3 coding sequence is TGTGCCAGCAGGTTACAGGGGTCGACCACTGAAGCTTTCTTT. Its protein product is CASRLQGSTTEAFF.

This clonotype appeared many times. The V call is TRBV18, the J call TRBJ2-3; a weak D match, TRBD1 (5 bases). Trimming cost V 5 bases and J 9 bases, with 18 bases left between them. The CDR3 consists of 14 residues. In germline, CDR1 is KGHSH, CDR2 LQKENI. The CDR3: CASSSDSLQRTQYF. The CDR3, as DNA: TGTGCCAGCTCATCAGACAGTCTACAGAGAACGCAGTATTTT.

This clonotype was detected only a few times. The chain employs TRBV6-1 and TRBJ2-1, with D uncertain. The CDR3 is made up of 11 amino acids. Germline V gene lookup returns CDR1 MNHNS and CDR2 SASEGT. Trimming took 7 bases from V and 6 from J, leaving 7 bases between them. The CDR3 DNA reads TGTGCCAGCACCCTTGCCAATGAGCAGTTCTTC. The encoded protein is CASTLANEQFF.

On this clonotype: Since a much larger clone is just one base distant, this may be a read error. The chain joins TRBV9 to TRBJ2-5, with D uncertain. Germline-derived CDR1 and CDR2 are SGDLS and YYNGEE. The length of the CDR3 is 15 residues. The V end lost 0 bases, the J end lost 5 bases, and 14 bases lay between the germline ends. CDR3 region: CASSVAGYHGETQYF. CDR3 sequence (DNA): TGTGCCAGCAGCGTAGCCGGATATCACGGGGAGACCCAGTACTTC. Complete variable domain (other parts from reference TRBV9 and TRBJ2-5): DSGVTQTPKHLITATGQRVTLRCSPRSGDLSVYWYQQSLDQGLQFLIQYYNGEERAKGNILERFSAQQFPDLHSELNLSSLELGDSALYFCASSVAGYHGETQYFGPGTRLLVL.

The chain uses TRBV20-1 and TRBJ2-1, with D uncertain. The CDR3 loop spans 11 amino acids. Germline CDR1 DFQATT, CDR2 SNEGSKA (reference sequence). V was trimmed by 2 bases and J by 10 bases, leaving 9 bases between them. The CDR3 protein is CSARTLREQFF. DNA for the CDR3: TGCAGTGCTAGAACCCTCCGGGAGCAGTTCTTC.

This clonotype turned up a few times. The V and J genes are TRBV12-3 or TRBV12-4 and TRBJ1-1, with 9 bases matching TRBD1. V gave up 6 bases and J gave up 5 bases; unmatched junction bases: 4. This CDR3 is built from 13 residues. CDR3 protein: CASRGQGRTEAFF. CDR3 DNA sequence: TGTGCCAGCAGGGGACAGGGTAGAACTGAAGCTTTCTTT.

This clonotype occurred many times. The J gene is TRBJ1-1, the V gene TRBV9; D unclear. V dropped 0 bases and J dropped 5 bases, with 11 bases sitting between them. Germline CDR1 is SGDLS and CDR2 is YYNGEE. The CDR3 is 14 residues long. CDR3: CASSVEGGMTEAFF. The CDR3 nucleotides are TGTGCCAGCAGCGTAGAAGGTGGGATGACTGAAGCTTTCTTT.

This clonotype occurred many times. The rearrangement uses TRBV2 and TRBJ2-2; a weak D match, TRBD1 (5 bases). The V gene lost 4 bases and the J gene lost 4 bases, with 10 bases spanning the gap. The CDR3 sequence is 14 residues long. CDR1 and CDR2 from the germline V gene are SNHLY and FYNNEI. CDR3 DNA: TGTGCCAGCAGTGGGCAGGGTACCACCGGGGAGCTGTTTTTT. Residues: CASSGQGTTGELFF. The complete variable domain, with remaining parts taken from reference TRBV2 and TRBJ2-2, reads EPEVTQTPSHQVTQMGQEVILRCVPISNHLYFYWYRQILGQKVEFLVSFYNNEISEKSEIFDDQFSVERPDGSNFTLKIRSTKLEDSAMYFCASSGQGTTGELFFGEGSRLTVL.

This clonotype was observed a single time. This chain uses TRBV25-1 with TRBJ1-2; D perhaps matches TRBD1 (5 bases). The CDR3 runs 19 residues. The V gene's germline CDR1 is MGHDK and CDR2 SYGVNS. The V end was cut by 6 bases, the J end by 0 bases, with 26 bases between. This chain's CDR3 is CASSQDLGWRGTANYGYTF. The CDR3 DNA is TGTGCCAGCAGCCAAGATCTGGGGTGGAGGGGTACAGCTAACTATGGCTACACCTTC.

The chain combines TRBV12-3 or TRBV12-4 with TRBJ2-6; D call uncertain. The length of the CDR3 is 15 residues. V shed 1 base and J shed 2 bases, with 6 bases lying between them. The CDR3 nucleotides are TGTGCCAGCAGTTTAGGCCTAGCTGGGGCCAACGTCCTGACTTTC. Its translation: CASSLGLAGANVLTF.

This clonotype has a count of ten or more. V gene TRBV27 combines with J gene TRBJ2-1; 7 bases line up with TRBD2. The CDR3 is made up of 12 amino acids. The V and J ends lost 6 bases and 6 bases, in that order; junction bases with no gene match: 2. Germline assignment: CDR1 MNHEY and CDR2 SMNVEV (reference sequence). In DNA form, the CDR3 reads TGTGCCAGCAGGATAGCGGGCAATGAGCAGTTCTTC. This encodes CASRIAGNEQFF.

This clonotype was seen at least ten times. The chain employs TRBV28 and TRBJ2-5; TRBD2 matches at 16 bases. The CDR3 spans 18 residues. V lost 6 bases to trimming and J lost 1 base; unmatched junction nucleotides: 8. Germline V gives CDR1 MDHEN, CDR2 SYDVKM. The CDR3, as DNA: TGTGCCAGCAGCAACTCGGGACTAGCGGGAGGGCTCCAAGAGACCCAGTACTTC. This gives the protein CASSNSGLAGGLQETQYF.

This clonotype has ten or more counts. The V call is TRBV6-1, the J call TRBJ2-7, with 8 bases fitting TRBD2. The CDR3 covers 14 residues. Germline CDR1 MNHNS, CDR2 SASEGT. J gave up 7 bases and V 5 bases, and 10 bases lay outside the gene matches. CDR3 in amino acids: CASSPGLVLLEQYF. The CDR3 DNA follows: TGTGCCAGCAGTCCGGGACTAGTCCTTCTTGAGCAGTACTTC.

This clonotype was picked up a small number of times. This chain connects TRBV20-1 to TRBJ2-7; TRBD2 matches 9 bases. V was clipped by 0 bases and J by 2 bases; unmatched bases: 2. The CDR3 consists of 14 residues. From germline, CDR1 is DFQATT and CDR2 SNEGSKA (reference sequence). The CDR3, as DNA: TGCAGTGCTAGAGAAGCGGGAGGTACCTACGAGCAGTACTTC. As protein: CSAREAGGTYEQYF.

This clonotype has at least ten counts. This chain connects TRBV18 to TRBJ1-5; D gene ambiguous. Germline-derived CDR1 and CDR2 are KGHSH and LQKENI. The CDR3 has 14 residues. Trimming pared 2 bases from V and 6 bases from J, leaving 11 bases between. CDR3 region: CASSPTGSGQPQHF. CDR3 nucleotides: TGTGCCAGCTCACCAACGGGGTCTGGTCAGCCCCAGCATTTT.

There are many counts of this clonotype. The CDR3 sequence is CASSLSDNEQFF. Written as DNA, the CDR3 is TGCGCCAGCAGCTTGTCCGACAATGAGCAGTTCTTC. The chain couples TRBV5-1 to TRBJ2-1, with D hard to call. CDR3 length equals 12 residues. Germline-derived CDR1 and CDR2 are SGHRS and YFSETQ. Between the trimmed V and J ends, which lost 1 base and 5 bases, there was a span of 4 bases.

Many counts were recorded for this clonotype. This chain links TRBV11-2 with TRBJ2-4, with 8 positions matching TRBD2. This CDR3 has 17 amino acids. Germline CDR1 is SGHAT and CDR2 is FQNNGV. The V and J ends lost 1 base and 8 bases, in that order; junction bases with no gene match: 13. In DNA form, the CDR3 reads TGTGCCAGCAGCTTAGGGGTGACGAGCGGGAGAGGGGACATTCAGTACTTC. Amino acids: CASSLGVTSGRGDIQYF.